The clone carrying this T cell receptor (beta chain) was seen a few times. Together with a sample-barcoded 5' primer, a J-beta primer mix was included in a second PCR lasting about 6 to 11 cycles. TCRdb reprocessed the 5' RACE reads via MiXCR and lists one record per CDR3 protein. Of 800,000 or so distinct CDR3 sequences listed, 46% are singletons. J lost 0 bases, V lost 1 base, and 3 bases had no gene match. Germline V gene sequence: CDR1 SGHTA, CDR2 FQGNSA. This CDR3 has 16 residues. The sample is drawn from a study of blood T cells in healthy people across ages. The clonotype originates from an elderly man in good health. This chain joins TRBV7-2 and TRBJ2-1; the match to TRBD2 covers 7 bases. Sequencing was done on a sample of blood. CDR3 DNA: TGTGCCAGCAGCTTAGTCGCGGGAGTCTCCTACAATGAGCAGTTCTTC. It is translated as CASSLVAGVSYNEQFF.